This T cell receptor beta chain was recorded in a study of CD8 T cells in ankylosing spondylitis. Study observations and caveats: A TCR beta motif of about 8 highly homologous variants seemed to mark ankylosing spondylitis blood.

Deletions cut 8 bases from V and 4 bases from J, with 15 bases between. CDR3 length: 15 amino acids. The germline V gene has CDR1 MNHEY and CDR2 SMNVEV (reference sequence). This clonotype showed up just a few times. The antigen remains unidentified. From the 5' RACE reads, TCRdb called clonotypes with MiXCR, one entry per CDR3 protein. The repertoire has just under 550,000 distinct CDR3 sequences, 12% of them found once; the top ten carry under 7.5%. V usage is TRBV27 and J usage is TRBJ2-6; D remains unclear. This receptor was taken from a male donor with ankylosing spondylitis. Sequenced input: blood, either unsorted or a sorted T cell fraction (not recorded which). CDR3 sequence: CASGEWGTGANVLTF. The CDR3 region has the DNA TGTGCCAGCGGGGAATGGGGTACCGGGGCCAACGTCCTGACTTTC.